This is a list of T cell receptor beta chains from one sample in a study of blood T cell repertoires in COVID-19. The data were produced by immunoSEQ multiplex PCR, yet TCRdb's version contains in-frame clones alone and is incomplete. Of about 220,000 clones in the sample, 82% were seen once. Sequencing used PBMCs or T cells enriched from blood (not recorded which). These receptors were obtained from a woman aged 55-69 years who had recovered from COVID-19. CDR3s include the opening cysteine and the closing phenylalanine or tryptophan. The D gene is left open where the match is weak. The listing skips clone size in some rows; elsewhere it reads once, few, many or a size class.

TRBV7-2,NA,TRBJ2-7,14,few,CASSVGLLGYEQYF,TGTGCCAGCAGCGTAGGACTATTAGGCTACGAGCAGTACTTC
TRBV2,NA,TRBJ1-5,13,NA,CASQGQPNQPQHF,TGTGCCTCCCAAGGACAGCCGAATCAGCCCCAGCATTTT
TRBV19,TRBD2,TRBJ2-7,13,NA,CAVGSGGSYEQYF,TGTGCCGTAGGCAGCGGGGGTTCCTACGAGCAGTACTTC
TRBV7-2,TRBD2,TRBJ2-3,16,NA,CASSFLAGGFTDTQYF,TGTGCCAGCAGCTTCCTAGCGGGGGGATTCACAGATACGCAGTATTTT
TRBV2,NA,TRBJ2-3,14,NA,CASRAPLAADTQYF,TGTGCCAGCAGGGCCCCCCTAGCTGCAGATACGCAGTATTTT
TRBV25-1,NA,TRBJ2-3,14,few,CASSPGSWADTQYF,TGTGCCAGCAGTCCAGGGTCCTGGGCAGATACGCAGTATTTT
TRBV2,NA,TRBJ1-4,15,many,CASIRQDATNEKLFF,TGTGCCAGCATTCGACAGGATGCAACTAATGAAAAACTGTTTTTT
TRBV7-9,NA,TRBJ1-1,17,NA,CASSLSGGVSWNTEAFF,TGTGCCAGCAGCTTAAGCGGAGGGGTATCATGGAACACTGAAGCTTTCTTT
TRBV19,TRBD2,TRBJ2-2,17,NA,CASSVKGLATNTGELFF,TGTGCCAGTAGTGTAAAGGGACTAGCGACGAACACCGGGGAGCTGTTTTTT
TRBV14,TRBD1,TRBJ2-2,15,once,CASSRRGQNTGELFF,TGTGCCAGCAGCCGTAGGGGGCAGAACACCGGGGAGCTGTTTTTT
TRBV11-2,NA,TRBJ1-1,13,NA,CASSLVRNTEAFF,TGTGCCAGCAGCTTAGTGAGGAACACTGAAGCTTTCTTT
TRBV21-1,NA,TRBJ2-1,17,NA,CASSRSSGGSSYNEQFF,TGTGCCAGCAGCAGGTCTAGCGGGGGGAGCTCCTACAATGAGCAGTTCTTC
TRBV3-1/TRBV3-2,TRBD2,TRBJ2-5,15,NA,CASSQGSGSRETQYF,TGTGCCAGCAGCCAGGGTAGCGGGAGCCGGGAGACCCAGTACTTC
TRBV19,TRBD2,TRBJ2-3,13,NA,CASSGRGADTQYF,TGTGCCAGTAGTGGCCGGGGGGCAGATACGCAGTATTTT
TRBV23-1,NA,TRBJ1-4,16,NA,CASSQNGGAANEKLFF,TGCGCCAGCAGCCAAAATGGAGGGGCCGCTAATGAAAAACTGTTTTTT
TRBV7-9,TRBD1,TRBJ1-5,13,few,CASSLQGDQPQHF,TGTGCCAGCAGCTTACAGGGGGACCAGCCCCAGCATTTT
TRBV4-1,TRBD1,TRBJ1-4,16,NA,CASSQAAGTGAEKLFF,TGCGCCAGCAGCCAGGCCGCCGGGACAGGGGCTGAAAAACTGTTTTTT
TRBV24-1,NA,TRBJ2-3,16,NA,CATSDPFRGGTDTQYF,TGTGCCACCAGTGATCCTTTTAGGGGGGGAACAGATACGCAGTATTTT
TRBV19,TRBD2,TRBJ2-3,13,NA,CASSIDAGVTQYF,TGTGCCAGTAGTATCGATGCGGGAGTTACGCAGTATTTT
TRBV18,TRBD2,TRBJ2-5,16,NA,CASSPPKTSGAETQYF,TGTGCCAGCTCACCACCTAAGACTAGCGGGGCGGAGACCCAGTACTTC
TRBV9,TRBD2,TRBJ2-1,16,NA,CASSPSTLAGLNEQFF,TGTGCCAGCAGCCCGTCTACCCTAGCGGGACTCAATGAGCAGTTCTTC
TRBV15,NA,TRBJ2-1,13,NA,CATADSYNNEQFF,TGTGCCACCGCTGACAGCTATAACAATGAGCAGTTCTTC
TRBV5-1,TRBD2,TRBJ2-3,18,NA,CASSYGLAGGRSTDTQYF,TGCGCCAGCAGCTATGGACTAGCGGGAGGGCGTAGCACAGATACGCAGTATTTT
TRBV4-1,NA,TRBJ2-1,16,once,CASSQEVGVAYNEQFF,TGCGCCAGCAGCCAAGAAGTGGGAGTTGCCTACAATGAGCAGTTCTTC
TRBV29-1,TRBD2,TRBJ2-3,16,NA,CSVDGLAGGGTGTQYF,TGCAGCGTTGATGGCCTAGCGGGAGGTGGAACAGGTACGCAGTATTTT
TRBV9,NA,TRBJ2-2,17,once,CASSLAPLLLNTGELFF,TGTGCCAGCAGCCTCGCACCCTTACTCCTTAACACCGGGGAGCTGTTTTTT
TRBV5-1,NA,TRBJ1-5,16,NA,CASSLEGGGSNQPQHF,TGCGCCAGCAGCTTGGAAGGGGGTGGGAGCAATCAGCCCCAGCATTTT
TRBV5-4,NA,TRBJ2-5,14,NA,CASSSQAGQETQYF,TGTGCCAGCAGCTCGCAGGCGGGGCAAGAGACCCAGTACTTC
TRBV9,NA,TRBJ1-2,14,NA,CARSRLVSNYGYTF,TGTGCCAGATCGAGATTGGTATCGAACTATGGCTACACCTTC
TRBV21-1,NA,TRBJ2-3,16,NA,CASNPLTGSKTDTQYF,TGTGCCAGCAACCCACTGACAGGGAGCAAAACAGATACGCAGTATTTT
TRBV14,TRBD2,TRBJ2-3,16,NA,CASSQGPGGPADTQYF,TGTGCCAGCAGCCAAGGGCCGGGGGGGCCAGCAGATACGCAGTATTTT
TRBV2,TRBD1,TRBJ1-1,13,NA,CASSGGQDAEAFF,TGTGCCAGCAGTGGGGGACAGGACGCTGAAGCTTTCTTT
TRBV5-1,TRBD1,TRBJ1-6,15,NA,CASSLAGDRNSPLHF,TGCGCCAGCAGCTTGGCCGGGGACAGGAATTCACCCCTCCACTTT
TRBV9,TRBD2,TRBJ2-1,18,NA,CASSATIHWTSGGGEQFF,TGTGCCAGCAGCGCAACAATACACTGGACTAGCGGGGGAGGCGAGCAGTTCTTC
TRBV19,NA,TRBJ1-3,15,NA,CASSIDRFSGNTIYF,TGTGCCAGTAGTATAGATCGGTTCTCTGGAAACACCATATATTTT
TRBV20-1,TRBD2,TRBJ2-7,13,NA,CSASDSGSHEQYF,TGCAGTGCTAGTGATAGCGGGAGTCACGAGCAGTACTTC
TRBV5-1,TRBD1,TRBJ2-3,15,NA,CASSSDRVGTDTQYF,TGCGCCAGCAGCTCGGACAGGGTGGGGACAGATACGCAGTATTTT
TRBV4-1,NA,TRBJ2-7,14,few,CASSHVGRSYEQYF,TGCGCCAGCAGCCACGTGGGCCGCTCCTACGAGCAGTACTTC
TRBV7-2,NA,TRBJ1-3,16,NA,CASSLYGGGSGNTIYF,TGTGCCAGCAGCTTATACGGCGGAGGCTCTGGAAACACCATATATTTT
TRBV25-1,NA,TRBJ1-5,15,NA,CASSNQDSVYQPQHF,TGTGCCAGCAGTAACCAGGACAGTGTATATCAGCCCCAGCATTTT
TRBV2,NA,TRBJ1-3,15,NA,CASSAVVPSGNTIYF,TGTGCCAGCAGTGCAGTTGTGCCTTCTGGAAACACCATATATTTT